Following are 17 T cell receptor beta chains from one sample sequenced in a study of cytomegalovirus exposure and HLA in healthy donors. Primers: 60 Vbeta forward and 13 Jbeta reverse. TCRdb keeps only in-frame clones here, not all; method: immunoSEQ multiplex PCR. The sample carries 85,000 to 130,000 clones, approximately 80% recorded once. The material sequenced was PBMCs. These receptors all stem from a man over 45 in good health and CMV-seronegative.

The V call is TRBV6-1, the J call TRBJ2-5; D uncertain. The CDR3 is made up of 14 amino acids. Trimming cost V 8 bases and J 1 base, with 14 bases left between them. CDR1 and CDR2 from the germline V gene are MNHNS and SASEGT. DNA for the CDR3: TGTGCCAGCTCGTTGACGGAGTCCCAAGAGACCCAGTACTTC. Translating gives CASSLTESQETQYF.

This clone has just a few counts. This CDR3 reads CASSLYPREFF. The CDR3 DNA reads as TGTGCCAGCAGTTTGTACCCACGGGAGTTCTTC. This chain connects TRBV28 to TRBJ2-1; D remains ambiguous. Trimming removed 3 bases from V and 14 bases from J, with 11 bases in between. This CDR3 spans 11 amino acids. Germline assignment: CDR1 MDHEN and CDR2 SYDVKM. Together with reference TRBV28 and TRBJ2-1, the CDR3 gives the full variable domain: DVKVTQSSRYLVKRTGEKVFLECVQDMDHENMFWYRQDPGLGLRLIYFSYDVKMKEKGDIPEGYSVSREKKERFSLILESASTNQTSMYLCASSLYPREFFGPGTRLTVL.

V gene TRBV2 combines with J gene TRBJ2-3; D uncertain. The CDR3 is 14 amino acids. Germline V gene lookup returns CDR1 SNHLY and CDR2 FYNNEI. The V gene lost 3 bases and the J gene lost 2 bases, with 9 bases spanning the gap. Written as DNA, the CDR3 is TGTGCCAGCAGTGACACAATAGCCACAGATACGCAGTATTTT. Amino acids: CASSDTIATDTQYF.

The chain employs TRBV4-1 and TRBJ2-7, with D tentatively TRBD1 (5 bases). The CDR3 contains 14 residues. V was cut by 4 bases and J by 6 bases, with 16 bases left in between. Looked up from germline, CDR1 is MGHRA and CDR2 is YSYEKL. CDR3 DNA sequence: TGCGCCAGCAGCCGGGGTGCAGGGTTCCGCGAGCAGTACTTC. Translated, it gives CASSRGAGFREQYF.

The chain employs TRBV7-8 and TRBJ2-2, with D hard to call. V was shortened by 5 bases and J by 1 base, with 14 bases between the two germline ends. Germline CDR1 and CDR2: SGHVS and FQNEAQ. The CDR3 contains 16 residues. The CDR3 DNA reads TGTGCCAGCAGCCGAAAAGAAGCAGGGAACACCGGGGAGCTGTTTTTT. Its translation is CASSRKEAGNTGELFF.

This chain uses TRBV2 with TRBJ2-3; 14 nucleotides agree with TRBD2. Germline loops: CDR1 SNHLY, CDR2 FYNNEI. V trimming: 6 bases; J trimming: 5 bases; junction bases outside the gene matches: 7. The CDR3 length is 16 residues. This chain's CDR3 is CASRQTSGGARDTQYF. As DNA, the CDR3 is TGTGCCAGCAGGCAGACTAGCGGGGGGGCAAGAGATACGCAGTATTTT.

The chain carries TRBV5-4 and TRBJ2-5, with TRBD2 identical over 8 bases. Germline V lookup: CDR1 SGHNT, CDR2 YYREEE (reference sequence). V shed 1 base and J 3 bases; nucleotides not matched to a gene: 8. The CDR3 has 16 residues. The DNA of the CDR3 is TGTGCCAGCAGCTTGTCGAGTAGCGGGGTAGAAGAGACCCAGTACTTC. Amino acid sequence: CASSLSSSGVEETQYF.

The genes are TRBV7-2 and TRBJ1-5; D gene uncertain. CDR1 is SGHTA and CDR2 is FQGNSA in the germline V gene. V was trimmed by 2 bases and J by 3 bases, leaving 11 bases between them. The CDR3 is made up of 15 amino acids. The CDR3 region is CASSLTADFNQPQHF. The DNA for the CDR3 is TGTGCCAGCAGCTTAACCGCTGACTTCAATCAGCCCCAGCATTTT.

This clone was detected a few times. The chain couples TRBV5-1 to TRBJ2-1; 7 positions agree with TRBD2. This CDR3 spans 17 amino acids. Germline trimming cut 8 bases from V and 0 bases from J; bases unmatched to any gene: 14. From germline, CDR1 is SGHRS and CDR2 YFSETQ. The CDR3 loop is CARLGPQTSTSYNEQFF. The CDR3 nucleotides are TGCGCCAGGCTAGGCCCCCAGACTAGCACCTCCTACAATGAGCAGTTCTTC.

This clone was recorded a few times. CDR3 bases: TGTGCCAGCAGTTTATCGGGACTCAGGGAGACGAGAGGCTACACCTTC. Translating it yields CASSLSGLRETRGYTF. J is TRBJ1-2 and V is TRBV28; a weak D match, TRBD1 (5 bases). Deletions cut 1 base from V and 8 bases from J, with 20 bases between. The CDR3 runs 16 residues. Germline V gene sequence: CDR1 MDHEN, CDR2 SYDVKM.

The V call is TRBV7-9, the J call TRBJ1-6, with 10 nucleotides matching TRBD1. V gave up 3 bases and J gave up 11 bases; unmatched junction bases: 4. Germline lookup yields CDR1 SEHNR and CDR2 FQNEAQ (reference sequence). The CDR3 totals 14 residues. The CDR3 region is CASSLWDRGTPLHF. The DNA of the CDR3 is TGTGCCAGCAGCTTGTGGGACAGGGGAACACCCCTCCACTTT.

This clone was found once. The chain links TRBV6-6 to TRBJ1-4; no clear D gene. V was shortened by 6 bases and J by 8 bases, with 13 bases between the two germline ends. The CDR3 spans 13 residues. Per germline, CDR1 MNHNY and CDR2 SVGAGI (reference sequence). Here the CDR3 DNA reads TGTGCCAGCAGCAGACACTGGGTCGAAAAACTGTTTTTT. As protein: CASSRHWVEKLFF.

The J gene is TRBJ1-2, the V gene TRBV27; possible D gene TRBD1, 5 bases. V lost 8 bases to trimming and J lost 5 bases, with 15 bases between them. The germline gives CDR1 MNHEY, CDR2 SMNVEV (reference sequence). The CDR3 loop spans 13 amino acids. CDR3 sequence reads: CASRARGEYGYTF. CDR3 DNA: TGTGCCAGCCGGGCCCGGGGGGAATATGGCTACACCTTC.

This clone was seen a few times. The rearrangement links TRBV7-9 to TRBJ1-1; the D gene is possibly TRBD1 (5 bases). Trimming pared 7 bases from V and 11 bases from J, leaving 20 bases between. This CDR3 has 13 amino acids. Per the germline V gene, CDR1 is SEHNR and CDR2 is FQNEAQ (reference sequence). The CDR3 coding sequence is TGTGCCAGCACGGGAGGGGAATATTCGAATGCTTTCTTT. Translated, it gives CASTGGEYSNAFF.

V usage is TRBV10-3 and J usage is TRBJ2-6, with TRBD1 identical over 9 bases. Germline V gene sequence: CDR1 ENHRY, CDR2 SYGVKD. The junction had 9 bases not matched to a gene; V was cut back by 0 bases and J by 3 bases. The CDR3 runs to 19 residues. CDR3 bases: TGTGCCATCAGTGAGTCGGTGGGACAGGGTGCCCTTGGGGCCAACGTCCTGACTTTC. Its protein is CAISESVGQGALGANVLTF.

CDR3 amino acids: CASRAGNTDTQYF. For the CDR3, the DNA is TGTGCCAGCAGGGCAGGGAACACAGATACGCAGTATTTT. The J gene is TRBJ2-3, the V gene TRBV5-4; TRBD1 is a possible D gene (5 bases). The CDR3 has 13 amino acids. V lost 5 bases to trimming and J lost 2 bases, with 9 bases between them. Per germline, CDR1 SGHNT and CDR2 YYREEE (reference sequence).

The chain employs TRBV19 and TRBJ2-6; tentatively, D is TRBD1 (6 bases). Per the germline V gene, CDR1 is LNHDA and CDR2 is SQIVND (reference sequence). The ends were cut back, 4 bases at V and 0 bases at J, with 16 bases in the middle. The CDR3 covers 18 residues. Here the CDR3 reads CASSSRAQQGSGANVLTF. In DNA form, the CDR3 reads TGTGCCAGTAGTAGTCGGGCCCAACAGGGCTCTGGGGCCAACGTCCTGACTTTC.